One and the same sample provided the 11 T cell receptor beta chains below, sequenced in a study of cytomegalovirus exposure and HLA in healthy donors. A multiplex PCR was run with 60 Vbeta primers and 13 Jbeta primers. Clones were read by immunoSEQ multiplex PCR, and TCRdb kept only the in-frame ones, dropping some. The table shows around 170,000 clones, with approximately 78% occurring only once. Specimen: PBMCs. The receptors here all came from a young woman in good health and CMV-seronegative.

The V and J genes are TRBV18 and TRBJ2-7; 11 nucleotides agree with TRBD2. V lost 0 bases, J lost 5 bases, and 6 bases stayed unmatched. This CDR3 has 16 residues. Germline V lookup: CDR1 KGHSH, CDR2 LQKENI. The CDR3 nucleotides read TGTGCCAGCTCACCACCGGTTAGCGGGGGGGCTCACGAGCAGTACTTC. Translated, it gives CASSPPVSGGAHEQYF. The whole variable domain, remainder taken from reference TRBV18 and TRBJ2-7, is NAGVMQNPRHLVRRRGQEARLRCSPMKGHSHVYWYRQLPEEGLKFMVYLQKENIIDESGMPKERFSAEFPKEGPSILRIQQVVRGDSAAYFCASSPPVSGGAHEQYFGPGTRLTVT.

The chain couples TRBV11-1 to TRBJ1-2; no reliable D call. Germline V gene data show CDR1 as SGHAT and CDR2 as FQDESV (reference sequence). V was trimmed by 1 base and J by 6 bases, leaving 9 bases between them. This CDR3 comprises 13 residues. CDR3: CASSLGTDNGYTF. CDR3 in DNA: TGTGCCAGCAGCTTAGGAACTGATAATGGCTACACCTTC.

This clone has only one observation. The chain joins TRBV7-9 to TRBJ2-1, with TRBD2 matching 11 bases. V was clipped by 2 bases and J by 4 bases; unmatched bases: 1. This CDR3 region has 15 residues. Per germline, CDR1 SEHNR and CDR2 FQNEAQ (reference sequence). CDR3 protein: CASSLRLAGYNEQFF. CDR3 bases: TGTGCCAGCAGCTTACGACTAGCGGGGTACAATGAGCAGTTCTTC.

This rearrangement joins TRBV6-1 to TRBJ2-2, with 8 bases fitting TRBD2. V dropped 5 bases and J dropped 7; count of bases not matched to a gene: 9. Per the germline V gene, CDR1 is MNHNS and CDR2 is SASEGT. The CDR3 is made up of 15 amino acids. Here the CDR3 reads CASSLASRGVGELFF. In nucleotides, the CDR3 is TGTGCCAGCAGTCTTGCCTCGCGGGGGGTCGGGGAGCTGTTTTTT.

The rearrangement uses TRBV7-9 and TRBJ2-7, with D perhaps TRBD1 (5 bases). V was clipped by 6 bases and J by 0 bases, with 12 bases between them. The CDR3 runs to 14 residues. Germline V gene lookup returns CDR1 SEHNR and CDR2 FQNEAQ (reference sequence). CDR3 amino acids: CASSWGQSSYEQYF. As DNA, the CDR3 is TGTGCCAGCAGTTGGGGCCAGAGCTCCTACGAGCAGTACTTC.

This clone was observed a single time. The chain combines TRBV5-1 with TRBJ1-1, with D possibly TRBD1 on 6 matching bases. V was shortened by 0 bases and J by 2 bases, with 11 bases between the two germline ends. The CDR3 spans 15 residues. The germline gives CDR1 SGHRS, CDR2 YFSETQ. This chain's CDR3 is CASSLGQGPNTEAFF. CDR3 in DNA: TGCGCCAGCAGCTTGGGGCAGGGGCCTAACACTGAAGCTTTCTTT.

This chain joins TRBV10-1 and TRBJ2-7; 11 bases line up with TRBD1. The CDR3 loop spans 13 amino acids. Trimming at V came to 5 bases and at J to 6 bases, leaving 3 bases not matched to a gene. Germline assignment: CDR1 WNHNN and CDR2 SYGVQD (reference sequence). CDR3 sequence: CASSPGTGGEQYF. The CDR3 region has the DNA TGCGCCAGCAGTCCCGGGACAGGGGGCGAGCAGTACTTC.

This clone was detected once. This chain joins TRBV28 and TRBJ1-2; 7 bases are a match to TRBD1. CDR1 MDHEN and CDR2 SYDVKM come from the germline V gene. CDR3 length: 15 amino acids. With V trimmed by 6 bases and J by 7 bases, 14 bases remained unmatched. As DNA, the CDR3 is TGTGCCAGCAGCCCCCTGAGAGGGGGCGCAAGTGGCTACACCTTC. Amino acid sequence: CASSPLRGGASGYTF.

This rearrangement joins TRBV6-5 to TRBJ2-7, with 8 bases lining up with TRBD1. From germline, CDR1 is MNHEY and CDR2 SVGAGI. This CDR3 comprises 15 residues. J was trimmed by 3 bases and V by 2 bases; bases with no gene match: 6. CDR3 region: CASSYGTGAGYEQYF. CDR3 in DNA: TGTGCCAGCAGTTACGGGACAGGCGCGGGCTACGAGCAGTACTTC.

This clone was recorded once. The chain recombines TRBV29-1 with TRBJ1-1; D is possibly TRBD1 (6 bases). The V and J ends lost 7 bases and 0 bases respectively, with 15 bases between them. This CDR3 has 14 residues. Germline loops: CDR1 SQVTM, CDR2 ANQGSEA. Here the CDR3 DNA reads TGCAGCGCCAACCCGAGGGGGATGAACACTGAAGCTTTCTTT. Residues: CSANPRGMNTEAFF.

The rearrangement joins TRBV18 to TRBJ2-7, with 10 bases fitting TRBD2. CDR3 size: 15 residues. V shed 2 bases and J 7 bases; nucleotides not matched to a gene: 8. The germline gives CDR1 KGHSH, CDR2 LQKENI. The CDR3: CASSPGSGGAREQYF. The CDR3 DNA sequence: TGTGCCAGCTCACCAGGGAGCGGGGGGGCTCGAGAGCAGTACTTC.